Below, 29 T cell receptor beta chains from the same sample are listed, as sequenced in a study of PD-1 blockade in classical Hodgkin lymphoma. Indicated time point: cycle 4 day 1 (C4D1), after 6 weeks of nivolumab. The patients all showed relapse after autologous stem cell transplantation, while their brentuximab vedotin exposure varied. Only in-frame clones appear in the TCRdb table, and some are missing; sequencing was by immunoSEQ multiplex PCR. This table has 15,000 to 20,000 clones, roughly 77% appearing once. This specimen was peripheral blood mononuclear cells (PBMCs), taken before the fourth cycle of nivolumab. These receptors were taken from a human donor with classical Hodgkin lymphoma.

The chain joins TRBV7-2 to TRBJ1-3; D call uncertain. In germline, CDR1 is SGHTA, CDR2 FQGNSA. The CDR3 extends over 16 amino acids. The V end was cut by 6 bases, the J end by 2 bases, with 17 bases between. The CDR3: CASRTWTETTGNTIYF. In nucleotides, the CDR3 is TGTGCCAGCAGGACATGGACGGAAACTACTGGAAACACCATATATTTT.

V usage is TRBV18 and J usage is TRBJ1-6; 7 nucleotides agree with TRBD1. Looked up from germline, CDR1 is KGHSH and CDR2 is LQKENI. The CDR3 runs to 16 residues. J was trimmed by 7 bases and V by 0 bases; bases with no gene match: 6. For the CDR3, the DNA is TGTGCCAGCTCACCACCGGTGACAGGGCCCAATTCACCCCTCCACTTT. Protein sequence: CASSPPVTGPNSPLHF.

The CDR3 DNA reads as TGTGCCAGCAGTGTTCAAGGGGTTGAGCAGTTCTTC. Its translation is CASSVQGVEQFF. V usage is TRBV2 and J usage is TRBJ2-1; a possible D gene is TRBD1 (5 bases). V was clipped by 4 bases and J by 9 bases, with 10 bases between them. Per germline, CDR1 SNHLY and CDR2 FYNNEI. This CDR3 comprises 12 residues.

To note about this clone: The same CDR3 arises from other DNA sequences in this sample as well. J is TRBJ1-2 and V is TRBV9; D is unresolved. The CDR3 runs 15 residues. Trimming removed 0 bases from V and 2 bases from J, with 11 bases in between. Germline CDR1 and CDR2: SGDLS and YYNGEE. Here the CDR3 reads CASSVGQGGNYGYTF. CDR3 coding DNA: TGTGCCAGCAGCGTAGGGCAAGGCGGAAACTATGGCTACACCTTC.

The genes are TRBV19 and TRBJ2-1; D gene uncertain. The CDR3 runs to 14 residues. The ends were cut back, 5 bases at V and 7 bases at J, with 15 bases in the middle. Germline CDR1 and CDR2: LNHDA and SQIVND (reference sequence). The CDR3 DNA follows: TGTGCCAGTAGTCTATATACGTCAGCAAATGAGCAGTTCTTC. It translates to CASSLYTSANEQFF.

This clone qualifies as medium-sized (0.01 to 0.1%). The V and J genes are TRBV19 and TRBJ1-5; D is perhaps TRBD1 (5 bases). Germline V CDR1 and CDR2: LNHDA, SQIVND (reference sequence). V was shortened by 6 bases and J by 3 bases, with 6 bases between the two germline ends. This CDR3 is built from 12 residues. The CDR3 region has the DNA TGTGCCAGTAGAGGGGACAATCAGCCCCAGCATTTT. It translates to CASRGDNQPQHF.

J is TRBJ2-4 and V is TRBV18, with D perhaps being TRBD1 or TRBD2 (5 bases each). CDR3 length equals 14 residues. Per the germline V gene, CDR1 is KGHSH and CDR2 is LQKENI. Trimming cost V 2 bases and J 1 base, with 6 bases left between them. The CDR3 here is CASSPGTAKNIQYF. The CDR3 region has the DNA TGTGCCAGCTCACCAGGGACGGCCAAAAACATTCAGTACTTC.

V usage is TRBV7-2 and J usage is TRBJ2-2; D may be TRBD2 (5 bases). V dropped 0 bases and J dropped 1 base, with 9 bases sitting between them. This CDR3 has 16 residues. Germline V gene sequence: CDR1 SGHTA, CDR2 FQGNSA. CDR3 region: CASSLARAVNTGELFF. The CDR3 nucleotides are TGTGCCAGCAGCTTAGCCCGAGCGGTGAACACCGGGGAGCTGTTTTTT.

The chain is built from TRBV9 and TRBJ2-6; 7 bases are a match to TRBD1. Germline loops: CDR1 SGDLS, CDR2 YYNGEE. CDR3 size: 16 residues. With 3 bases clipped from V and 3 bases from J, the junction kept 6 bases outside the gene matches. The CDR3 is CASSETGLVGANVLTF. The CDR3 nucleotides are TGTGCCAGCAGCGAGACAGGGCTGGTTGGGGCCAACGTCCTGACTTTC.

The chain carries TRBV10-3 and TRBJ2-1, with a weak D call TRBD2 (5 bases). The V and J ends lost 8 bases and 0 bases respectively, with 14 bases between them. This CDR3 region has 15 residues. The germline CDR1 and CDR2 sequences are ENHRY and SYGVKD. The chain's CDR3 is CAISETGSSYNEQFF. The CDR3 DNA follows: TGTGCCATCTCGGAAACGGGGAGCTCCTACAATGAGCAGTTCTTC.

The sample holds a few counts of this clone. CDR3 loop: CASSEEDSDSRAFF. The CDR3 bases are TGTGCCAGCAGCGAAGAGGACTCGGACTCACGAGCTTTCTTT. The J gene is TRBJ1-1, the V gene TRBV9; no definite D call. The germline V gene has CDR1 SGDLS and CDR2 YYNGEE. Between the trimmed V and J ends, which lost 3 bases and 10 bases, there was a span of 19 bases. This CDR3 spans 14 amino acids.

The chain combines TRBV25-1 with TRBJ2-5; no clear D gene. The CDR3 contains 11 residues. Trimming removed 4 bases at V and 7 bases at J, with 7 bases between. The germline gives CDR1 MGHDK, CDR2 SYGVNS. CDR3: CASSVRGTQYF. The CDR3 DNA is TGTGCCAGCAGTGTACGAGGGACCCAGTACTTC.

This chain links TRBV6-1 with TRBJ2-1; TRBD2 matches at 12 bases. Germline CDR1 is MNHNS and CDR2 is SASEGT. The CDR3 contains 15 residues. The junction had 5 bases not matched to a gene; V was cut back by 4 bases and J by 7 bases. The CDR3 sequence: CASSAASGGANEQFF. The CDR3 DNA follows: TGTGCCAGCAGTGCTGCTAGCGGGGGGGCTAATGAGCAGTTCTTC.

This clone was seen once. The V call is TRBV28, the J call TRBJ2-3; 15 bases match TRBD2. Germline V lookup: CDR1 MDHEN, CDR2 SYDVKM. This CDR3 spans 16 amino acids. The V segment lost 6 bases and the J segment 4 bases; nucleotides outside the gene matches: 5. The DNA for the CDR3 is TGTGCCAGCAGCCTTCGGACTAGCGGGAGGGCAGATACGCAGTATTTT. Protein product: CASSLRTSGRADTQYF. Full variable domain (remainder filled in from reference TRBV28 and TRBJ2-3): DVKVTQSSRYLVKRTGEKVFLECVQDMDHENMFWYRQDPGLGLRLIYFSYDVKMKEKGDIPEGYSVSREKKERFSLILESASTNQTSMYLCASSLRTSGRADTQYFGPGTRLTVL.

The chain couples TRBV10-2 to TRBJ2-2; TRBD2 is a possible D gene (6 bases). CDR1 is WSHSY and CDR2 is SAAADI in the germline V gene. The ends were cut back, 1 base at V and 8 bases at J, with 11 bases in the middle. The CDR3 consists of 14 residues. DNA of the CDR3: TGCGCCAGCAGTGAGTGGAGGGGAAGTGGGGAGCTGTTTTTT. Protein sequence: CASSEWRGSGELFF.

This chain links TRBV28 with TRBJ1-2, with a possible D match to TRBD1 (5 bases). Germline loops: CDR1 MDHEN, CDR2 SYDVKM. Trimming removed 2 bases at V and 1 base at J, with 5 bases between. The CDR3 consists of 13 residues. In DNA form, the CDR3 reads TGTGCCAGCAGTTTAGGGGGTAACTATGGCTACACCTTC. It specifies CASSLGGNYGYTF.

This clone was observed a handful of times. The CDR3 protein is CASSLAEAFF. Written as DNA, the CDR3 is TGTGCCAGCAGCTTAGCTGAAGCTTTCTTT. J is TRBJ1-1 and V is TRBV11-2; D unclear. Germline lookup yields CDR1 SGHAT and CDR2 FQNNGV. The CDR3 is 10 residues long. V shed 1 base and J shed 6 bases, with 0 bases lying between them.

This clone is judged medium-sized. The CDR3 reads CASTSGWEQFF. The CDR3 DNA reads as TGTGCCAGCACCTCCGGGTGGGAGCAGTTCTTC. The rearrangement uses TRBV11-2 and TRBJ2-1; D gene uncertain. The V end lost 7 bases, the J end lost 10 bases, and 11 bases lay between the germline ends. This CDR3 contains 11 residues. The germline V gene encodes CDR1 SGHAT and CDR2 FQNNGV.

The chain employs TRBV7-6 and TRBJ1-1; 8 bases align to TRBD1. The trim removed 4 bases at V and 2 bases at J, leaving 3 bases unmatched. The V gene's germline CDR1 is SGHVS and CDR2 FNYEAQ. The CDR3 loop spans 14 amino acids. The CDR3 DNA follows: TGTGCCAGCAGCTCGGGACAGGCAAACACTGAAGCTTTCTTT. It codes for CASSSGQANTEAFF. Full variable domain (outside the CDR3, taken from reference TRBV7-6 and TRBJ1-1): GAGVSQSPRYKVTKRGQDVALRCDPISGHVSLYWYRQALGQGPEFLTYFNYEAQQDKSGLPNDRFSAERPEGSISTLTIQRTEQRDSAMYRCASSSGQANTEAFFGQGTRLTVV.

The chain combines TRBV5-8 with TRBJ1-2; D may be TRBD1 (6 bases). The CDR3 consists of 13 residues. Germline CDR1 reads SGHTS; CDR2 reads YDEGEE. Trimming removed 6 bases at V and 4 bases at J, with 13 bases between. CDR3 bases: TGTGCCAGCAACCAAGGGGGTGGCTATGGCTACACCTTC. It specifies CASNQGGGYGYTF.

CDR3 coding DNA: TGTGCCAGCAGCTACCGACAGGGACGAGGTGGCTACACCTTC. Protein sequence: CASSYRQGRGGYTF. This chain links TRBV7-2 with TRBJ1-2; 7 bases are shared with TRBD1. The V gene end was trimmed by 4 bases and the J gene end by 7 bases; junction bases not matched to a gene: 9. CDR3 length equals 14 residues. Germline V gene data show CDR1 as SGHTA and CDR2 as FQGNSA.

The V call is TRBV19, the J call TRBJ2-7; 10 nucleotides agree with TRBD2. The germline gives CDR1 LNHDA, CDR2 SQIVND (reference sequence). V was pared by 8 bases and J by 5 bases, with 9 bases of the junction left unmatched. The CDR3 loop spans 14 amino acids. CDR3 region: CASLASGSKNEQYF. DNA for the CDR3: TGTGCCAGTTTGGCTAGCGGGAGTAAAAACGAGCAGTACTTC.

The chain has TRBV28 and TRBJ2-4; D unresolved. Germline V CDR1 and CDR2: MDHEN, SYDVKM. This CDR3 is built from 15 residues. V lost 4 bases, J lost 1 base, and 11 bases lay in between. In DNA, the CDR3 is TGTGCCAGCAGTTCCGCGGTAATCGCCAAAAACATTCAGTACTTC. Protein: CASSSAVIAKNIQYF.

This clone was seen only a few times. The rearrangement joins TRBV19 to TRBJ1-3, with 8 bases identical to TRBD1. The V and J ends lost 10 bases and 0 bases, in that order; junction bases with no gene match: 17. The CDR3 contains 18 residues. The germline V gene has CDR1 LNHDA and CDR2 SQIVND (reference sequence). The CDR3 nucleotides read TGTGCCACCTCTAAAGGGACAGGTTTCACTCTCTCTGGAAACACCATATATTTT. This gives the protein CATSKGTGFTLSGNTIYF.

CDR3 loop: CASSPDLTNEKLFF. The CDR3 DNA reads as TGTGCCAGCTCTCCGGACCTCACTAATGAAAAACTGTTTTTT. The chain links TRBV18 to TRBJ1-4; D uncertain. Germline values: CDR1 KGHSH, CDR2 LQKENI. Trimming took off 6 bases at V and 2 bases at J, with 10 bases between the two ends. This CDR3 is 14 amino acids long.

The chain uses TRBV7-7 and TRBJ1-1; D is undetermined. The germline CDR1 and CDR2 sequences are SSHAT and FNYEAQ (reference sequence). The CDR3 is made up of 13 amino acids. Trimming pared 1 base from V and 7 bases from J, leaving 10 bases between. CDR3 sequence: CASSLDGGSEAFF. The CDR3 nucleotides are TGTGCCAGCAGCTTAGATGGTGGCAGTGAAGCTTTCTTT.

The rearrangement uses TRBV7-9 and TRBJ1-3; no firm D call. Trimming left V 5 bases short and J 4 bases short, with 9 bases between. The length of the CDR3 is 13 residues. Germline values: CDR1 SEHNR, CDR2 FQNEAQ (reference sequence). The CDR3 protein is CASSADPGNTIYF. As DNA, the CDR3 is TGTGCCAGCAGCGCCGACCCGGGAAACACCATATATTTT.

The sample holds a few counts of this clone. V and J are TRBV7-8 and TRBJ1-1, with 7 bases aligning to TRBD1. This CDR3 is built from 13 residues. J lost 5 bases, V lost 6 bases, and 6 bases had no gene match. Germline CDR1 reads SGHVS; CDR2 reads FQNEAQ. CDR3 in amino acids: CASSIQGRTEAFF. CDR3 nucleotides: TGTGCCAGCAGTATACAGGGGAGGACTGAAGCTTTCTTT.

This clone was picked up a small number of times. The chain carries TRBV28 and TRBJ2-1; the match to TRBD2 covers 11 bases. CDR1 and CDR2 from the germline V gene are MDHEN and SYDVKM. CDR3 size: 17 residues. The J segment lost 0 bases and the V segment lost 5 bases, leaving 6 bases of the junction unmatched. CDR3 in DNA: TGTGCCAGCAGTCAGACTAGCGGGACTTTCTCCTACAATGAGCAGTTCTTC. Its protein is CASSQTSGTFSYNEQFF. The whole variable domain, remainder taken from reference TRBV28 and TRBJ2-1, is DVKVTQSSRYLVKRTGEKVFLECVQDMDHENMFWYRQDPGLGLRLIYFSYDVKMKEKGDIPEGYSVSREKKERFSLILESASTNQTSMYLCASSQTSGTFSYNEQFFGPGTRLTVL.